One and the same sample provided the 32 T cell receptor beta chains below, sequenced in a study of monozygotic twins with inflammatory bowel disease. TCRdb processed the 5' RACE reads again and assigns one entry to each CDR3 protein, with no DNA. Seen in this sample are around 220,000 distinct CDR3 sequences; the ten most common clones hold 7.5% to 9.5%. The sequenced sample was blood. The source is a human donor with ulcerative colitis or Crohn's disease, or a healthy co-twin of an affected twin (not recorded which).

This chain connects TRBV19 to TRBJ2-5. The CDR3 contains 13 residues. Germline V CDR1 and CDR2: LNHDA, SQIVND (reference sequence). This chain's CDR3 is CASSARLQETQYF. The whole variable domain, remainder taken from reference TRBV19 and TRBJ2-5, is DGGITQSPKYLFRKEGQNVTLSCEQNLNHDAMYWYRQDPGQGLRLIYYSQIVNDFQKGDIAEGYSVSREKKESFPLTVTSAQKNPTAFYLCASSARLQETQYFGPGTRLLVL.

The chain links TRBV20-1 to TRBJ2-2; the D call from TCRdb, TRBD1, cannot be confirmed without DNA. Germline lookup yields CDR1 DFQATT and CDR2 SNEGSKA (reference sequence). The CDR3 totals 15 residues. The CDR3 loop reads CSARDPGQNTGELFF.

This chain's CDR3 is CASSVDSGNLQQEQFF. The V call is TRBV9, the J call TRBJ2-1; TCRdb returns TRBD2, unconfirmable since there is no DNA. The CDR3 length is 16 residues. Germline loops: CDR1 SGDLS, CDR2 YYNGEE. The entire variable domain, with the rest obtained from reference TRBV9 and TRBJ2-1, is as follows: DSGVTQTPKHLITATGQRVTLRCSPRSGDLSVYWYQQSLDQGLQFLIQYYNGEERAKGNILERFSAQQFPDLHSELNLSSLELGDSALYFCASSVDSGNLQQEQFFGPGTRLTVL.

The rearrangement uses TRBV7-9 and TRBJ2-7. Germline CDR1 SEHNR, CDR2 FQNEAQ (reference sequence). The CDR3 covers 13 residues. The CDR3 is CASSLDVDYEQYF.

This chain connects TRBV2 to TRBJ2-4; lacking DNA, the TRBD2 call made by TCRdb goes unchecked. CDR3 length: 14 amino acids. Germline V gene sequence: CDR1 SNHLY, CDR2 FYNNEI. This CDR3 reads CASSIPAGGNIQYF. Variable domain in full (rest from reference TRBV2 and TRBJ2-4): EPEVTQTPSHQVTQMGQEVILRCVPISNHLYFYWYRQILGQKVEFLVSFYNNEISEKSEIFDDQFSVERPDGSNFTLKIRSTKLEDSAMYFCASSIPAGGNIQYFGAGTRLSVL.

The rearrangement links TRBV12-3 or TRBV12-4 to TRBJ1-2; lacking DNA, the TRBD1 call made by TCRdb goes unchecked. This CDR3 comprises 15 residues. Here the CDR3 reads CASSLGQGTHYGYTF.

This chain joins TRBV7-9 and TRBJ2-7; checking the TCRdb D call of TRBD1 is not possible without DNA. CDR1 is SEHNR and CDR2 is FQNEAQ in the germline V gene (reference sequence). The CDR3 consists of 16 residues. This CDR3 is CASSLTTGRERYEQYF.

This chain joins TRBV14 and TRBJ2-5; TCRdb calls TRBD2, which cannot be checked without DNA. The CDR3 consists of 20 residues. Germline V gene data show CDR1 as SGHDN and CDR2 as FVKESK. CDR3 sequence: CASSQPPGLAGGGGGETQYF.

J is TRBJ2-3 and V is TRBV15; as DNA is missing, the TRBD1 call by TCRdb cannot be tested. The CDR3 runs 17 residues. Looked up from germline, CDR1 is LNHNV and CDR2 is YYDKDF (reference sequence). CDR3: CATSFLAGGVGTDTQYF.

V gene TRBV5-1 combines with J gene TRBJ2-3. This CDR3 contains 13 residues. Germline V gene lookup returns CDR1 SGHRS and CDR2 YFSETQ. Here the CDR3 reads CASSLEGMDTQYF.

The rearrangement joins TRBV7-6 to TRBJ1-4; TCRdb picks TRBD1, but there is no DNA to check that call. This CDR3 has 13 amino acids. Looked up from germline, CDR1 is SGHVS and CDR2 is FNYEAQ. The CDR3 spells CASGPTGHEKLFF.

This chain's CDR3 is CASKGGAGDLNNEQFF. This chain connects TRBV5-1 to TRBJ2-1; with no DNA, the TCRdb D assignment of TRBD1 cannot be verified. Germline V gene data show CDR1 as SGHRS and CDR2 as YFSETQ. The CDR3 has 16 residues.

V and J are TRBV20-1 and TRBJ2-7; TCRdb returns TRBD2, unconfirmable since there is no DNA. Per the germline V gene, CDR1 is DFQATT and CDR2 is SNEGSKA (reference sequence). The CDR3 loop spans 11 amino acids. CDR3 region: CSAHGRNEQYF.

This chain connects TRBV30 to TRBJ2-1; TCRdb picks TRBD1, but there is no DNA to check that call. This CDR3 is 11 amino acids long. From germline, CDR1 is GTSNPN and CDR2 SVGIG (reference sequence). CDR3 region: CAWSYGRGQFF.

The gene calls are TRBV24-1 and TRBJ2-1; with no DNA, the TCRdb D assignment of TRBD2 cannot be verified. The CDR3 is made up of 16 amino acids. The germline V gene encodes CDR1 KGHDR and CDR2 SFDVKD. CDR3: CATSDPGTSGRNEQFF.

The chain couples TRBV7-9 to TRBJ1-1; absent DNA, TCRdb's TRBD1 call cannot be checked. Germline CDR1 reads SEHNR; CDR2 reads FQNEAQ (reference sequence). The CDR3 spans 15 residues. The CDR3 protein is CASKGQGTANTEAFF.

The chain links TRBV20-1 to TRBJ2-5; TCRdb names TRBD1, which stays unverified in the absence of DNA. The germline CDR1 and CDR2 sequences are DFQATT and SNEGSKA (reference sequence). The CDR3 runs to 15 residues. The CDR3 loop reads CSAALRDRGQETQYF.

The V gene is TRBV10-3, the J gene TRBJ2-2; the TRBD2 assignment by TCRdb is unverifiable without DNA. This CDR3 is 16 amino acids long. Germline loops: CDR1 ENHRY, CDR2 SYGVKD. The CDR3: CAISDLATANTGELFF.

This chain connects TRBV6-2 or TRBV6-3 to TRBJ1-5; TCRdb outputs TRBD1, but without DNA this stays unchecked. CDR3 length: 15 residues. CDR1 is MNHEY and CDR2 is SVGEGT in the germline V gene. The CDR3 reads CAGSSDRGLNQPQHF.

The chain recombines TRBV10-3 with TRBJ2-5; with no DNA, the TCRdb D assignment of TRBD1 cannot be verified. The CDR3 has 14 amino acids. Germline CDR1 and CDR2: ENHRY and SYGVKD. The CDR3 sequence: CAISEGTGVETQYF.

The J gene is TRBJ2-3, the V gene TRBV7-9. Germline V gene lookup returns CDR1 SEHNR and CDR2 FQNEAQ (reference sequence). The CDR3 sequence is 12 residues long. The CDR3 spells CASSKEFNMQYF.

The gene calls are TRBV10-3 and TRBJ1-1; checking the TCRdb D call of TRBD1 is not possible without DNA. CDR1 ENHRY and CDR2 SYGVKD come from the germline V gene. The CDR3 is 15 amino acids. The CDR3 here is CATTKTGGADTEAFF.

This chain uses TRBV7-3 with TRBJ2-5; TCRdb's D call, TRBD2, is unchecked because there is no DNA. The CDR3 loop spans 15 amino acids. CDR1 is SGHTA and CDR2 is FQGTGA in the germline V gene. CDR3 region: CASSLAGTSQETQYF. Full variable domain (outside the CDR3, taken from reference TRBV7-3 and TRBJ2-5): GAGVSQTPSNKVTEKGKYVELRCDPISGHTALYWYRQSLGQGPEFLIYFQGTGAADDSGLPNDRFFAVRPEGSVSTLKIQRTERGDSAVYLCASSLAGTSQETQYFGPGTRLLVL.

The chain carries TRBV30 and TRBJ2-7; TCRdb's D call of TRBD1 is untestable without DNA. CDR3 size: 11 residues. The germline CDR1 and CDR2 sequences are GTSNPN and SVGIG (reference sequence). CDR3 sequence reads: CAWDRVYEQYF.

The chain has TRBV29-1 and TRBJ1-2; TCRdb lists TRBD1, though no DNA is available to test this call. In germline, CDR1 is SQVTM, CDR2 ANQGSEA. This CDR3 is built from 12 residues. CDR3 sequence reads: CSVATGAGGYTF.

The chain is built from TRBV6-2 or TRBV6-3 and TRBJ1-1; the D call of TRBD1 rests on TCRdb alone, since no DNA is present to check it. Germline-derived CDR1 and CDR2 are MNHEY and SVGEGT. The CDR3 consists of 13 residues. The CDR3 protein is CASSPRGYTEAFF.

This chain connects TRBV18 to TRBJ1-2. Germline V gene data show CDR1 as KGHSH and CDR2 as LQKENI. CDR3 length: 14 amino acids. The CDR3 reads CASSPRPEAWGYTF. Combining the CDR3 with reference TRBV18 and TRBJ1-2 gives the whole variable domain NAGVMQNPRHLVRRRGQEARLRCSPMKGHSHVYWYRQLPEEGLKFMVYLQKENIIDESGMPKERFSAEFPKEGPSILRIQQVVRGDSAAYFCASSPRPEAWGYTFGSGTRLTVV.

The chain joins TRBV10-3 to TRBJ1-1; lacking DNA, the TRBD1 call made by TCRdb goes unchecked. Per germline, CDR1 ENHRY and CDR2 SYGVKD. This CDR3 has 14 residues. The CDR3 protein is CAISERGGASEAFF.

The chain joins TRBV6-5 to TRBJ2-1; TCRdb proposes TRBD2, but this gene call is untestable without DNA. The CDR3 has 13 amino acids. Per the germline V gene, CDR1 is MNHEY and CDR2 is SVGAGI. The CDR3: CASSYSGRGEQFF.

The chain couples TRBV6-5 to TRBJ2-1; checking the TCRdb D call of TRBD1 is not possible without DNA. The germline gives CDR1 MNHEY, CDR2 SVGAGI. The CDR3 spans 16 residues. CDR3 loop: CASSLRRGGGYNEQFF.

The chain recombines TRBV5-1 with TRBJ2-7; with no DNA, the TCRdb D assignment of TRBD1 cannot be verified. This CDR3 contains 18 residues. Germline CDR1 is SGHRS and CDR2 is YFSETQ. CDR3 loop: CASSLVTSSGGPLREQYF.

CDR3 loop: CASSQRGQETQYF. This chain links TRBV7-6 with TRBJ2-5; TCRdb designates TRBD1, a call that cannot be tested without DNA. Germline assignment: CDR1 SGHVS and CDR2 FNYEAQ. The CDR3 runs 13 residues.